What follows describes a single T cell receptor (beta chain). This clone was recorded a few times. It has no known antigen specificity. It has no much larger one-base neighbor in the sample; base qualities were not kept. The V end gives up 5 bases and the J end 6 bases, leaving 4 bases in the junction not matched to a gene. Sequences LNHNV (CDR1) and YYDKDF (CDR2) are obtained from the germline V gene (reference sequence). The CDR3 goes from the cysteine to the phenylalanine over 13 residues. Just the 39-base CDR3 DNA is kept, in frame starting at base 1. The entry originates in a study of beta chain features in type 1 diabetes (dated by TCRdb to the late 2010s). Broadly, across the study: Mean age, gender distribution, total cell number and subset yield did not differ between patients and healthy donors. The study compared TCRB repertoires of sorted circulating CD4+ T cell subsets between recently diagnosed type 1 diabetes patients and matched healthy donors. Regulatory and stem cell-like memory subsets were obtained from only 8 patients and about eight healthy donors, while naive and central memory subsets were obtained from all 28 donors. Across all samples, approximately 98,000,000 sorted cells were examined, and cell number per subset correlated strongly with RNA yield.

What the study reported, not specific to this receptor: PCR may preferentially amplify shorter templates, but because patient and control samples were amplified and corrected together, any resulting skew would affect both groups equally. Because cDNA was sequenced instead of genomic DNA, activated cells with high expression could be over-represented, although the groups did not differ in activation or CD3 levels. HLA sub-analyses involved small numbers of individuals, so any influence of HLA type on TCRB rearrangement remained unresolved. Type 1 diabetes patients showed a moderate but significant shortening of TCRB CDR3 length in all four CD4+ subsets. Naive, central memory and regulatory TCRB repertoires appeared to be more similar among patients than among healthy donors. At VDJ recombination sites, patients with type 1 diabetes made fewer insertions and deleted more nucleotides, a pattern implying thymic rearrangement abnormalities.

A single peripheral blood draw of 95 to 150 mL on average was collected from each donor into heparinised tubes. A BD FACSAria II was used to sort naive, central memory, regulatory and stem cell-like memory CD4+ T cells with a panel that included CD45RO, CCR7, CD25, CD127, CD95 and CD27. A purity above 95% was achieved for all sorted populations. PBMCs were isolated immediately by Lymphoprep density gradient centrifugation and stained directly without culture. So that batch effects would be minimized, each experiment stained and sorted samples in pairs, pairing one healthy donor with one patient. The High Capacity cDNA Reverse Transcription Kit was used to reverse transcribe all of the isolated RNA, meaning that expressed TCRB transcripts were what got sequenced. Naive, central memory and regulatory T cell samples underwent deep immunoSEQ sequencing, averaging about 3.5 million total reads per sample. After sorted cells were lysed in RLT buffer, RNA was extracted with DNase-treated RNeasy Micro or Mini kits, with the choice depending on cell number. To prevent cross-contamination, every cell subset was processed on its own, while patient and healthy donor samples were processed together. The immunoSEQ multiplex PCR was used to amplify TCRB sequences from cDNA, yielding 87-bp fragments that span the CDR3 region. Sequencing of the amplicons was done on the Illumina HiSeq platform. In the source study's methods: PCR bias was corrected computationally using synthetic template baselines, and reads within Hamming distance 2 were collapsed, with unmergeable singletons discarded. By aligning reads against IMGT, V, D and J genes, CDR3 length, and insertions or deletions at six rearrangement sites were assigned. Within each subset, clonotype counts were normalized to the number of sorted cells before true diversity and Gini coefficients were calculated with the tcR R package. The overlap coefficient, calculated on TCRB nucleotide sequences, was used to measure repertoire sharing. Out-of-frame TCRB sequences from naive cells were analyzed to stand in for the pre-selection repertoire. TCRdb retrieved this table from immuneACCESS and kept in-frame rearrangements only. Not all clones are present; in checked studies, unresolved V genes account for under half, and no reason is known for the remainder. V and J calls and clone size are those listed in that table; D and trimming were worked out from the DNA. The sample table lists around 240,000 clones, over 9.5% of them with a count of one. Approximately 0.03% of the sample comes from the top ten.

The source of this sequence is a woman aged 18-30 years in good health. The sequenced material came from naive CD4+ T cells from blood. The cell subset or site tag for this specimen amounts to: true naive CD4+ T cells. The chain couples TRBV15 to TRBJ1-2, with 9 junctional bases fitting TRBD1. The bases are TGTGCCACCAGCGGGACAGGGTGGGATGGCTACACCTTC. Translated, this gives CATSGTGWDGYTF.